This entry concerns a single TCR beta chain. The source of the sample is a study of blood T cell repertoires in COVID-19. Study overall: Collection of acute and convalescent COVID-19 samples took place in the United States, Italy and Spain.

Profiled with immunoSEQ multiplex PCR; TCRdb holds only in-frame clones, not every one. Here the sample spans about 190,000 clones, around 87% being singletons. Sequenced sample: peripheral blood. The origin of this receptor is a woman between 25 and 40 years old with active or convalescent COVID-19.

The CDR3 sequence is CASSKEGLWAANYGYTF. DNA of the CDR3: TGTGCCAGTAGTAAAGAGGGTCTCTGGGCTGCTAACTATGGCTACACCTTC. The genes are TRBV19 and TRBJ1-2; D is unclear. CDR1 and CDR2 (germline): LNHDA, SQIVND (reference sequence). V lost 4 bases and J 0 bases, leaving 18 bases between the germline ends. This CDR3 spans 17 amino acids.